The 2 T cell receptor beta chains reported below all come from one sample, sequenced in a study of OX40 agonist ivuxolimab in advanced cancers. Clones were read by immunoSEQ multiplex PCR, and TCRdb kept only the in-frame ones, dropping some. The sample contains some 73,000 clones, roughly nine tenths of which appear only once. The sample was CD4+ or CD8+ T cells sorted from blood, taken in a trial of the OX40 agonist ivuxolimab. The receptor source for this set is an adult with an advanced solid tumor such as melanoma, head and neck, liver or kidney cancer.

As DNA, the CDR3 is TGTGCCAGCAGTTTATGGACAGGCAATGAGCAGTTCTTC. Translation gives CASSLWTGNEQFF. The J gene is TRBJ2-1, the V gene TRBV27; 7 nucleotides match TRBD1. Germline CDR1 MNHEY, CDR2 SMNVEV (reference sequence). The trim removed 1 base at V and 6 bases at J, leaving 0 bases unmatched. The CDR3 consists of 13 residues.

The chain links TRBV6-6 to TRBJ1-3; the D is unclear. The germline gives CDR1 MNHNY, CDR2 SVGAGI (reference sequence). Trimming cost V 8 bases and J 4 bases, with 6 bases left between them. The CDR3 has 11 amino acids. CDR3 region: CASRLGNTIYF. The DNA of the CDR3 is TGTGCCAGCCGCTTGGGAAACACCATATATTTT.